Sequencing of this T cell receptor beta chain was carried out in a study of neurological immune-mediated disorders. Findings of the study overall: Expanded clones shared no CDR3 amino acid sequences across subjects, suggesting private repertoires in all groups. Repertoires from 18 of 34 multiple sclerosis patients grouped phylogenetically into a related-CDR3 cluster, suggesting a possible signature. The multiple sclerosis repertoire cluster had no clinical or MRI correlate.

As regards this clonotype: Its cognate antigen is unknown. Because the CDR3 is missing its conserved closing phenylalanine or tryptophan, this is likely a read error.

CDR3 length: 14 amino acids. CDR1 is MNHEY, CDR2 SVGEGT, per germline. The V end lost 0 bases, the J end lost 8 bases, and 11 bases lay between the germline ends. The cDNA came from 5'RACE, which used 10-nucleotide random UMIs. MiXCR, applied by TCRdb to the 5' RACE reads, yields one record per CDR3 protein. The profile shows under 75,000 distinct CDR3 sequences, about 3% of them singletons. The chain couples TRBV6-2 or TRBV6-3 to TRBJ2-1, with D possibly TRBD1 on 5 matching bases. Sequences were obtained from PBMCs. The receptor was derived from a woman aged 45-65 years with multiple sclerosis. The CDR3 sequence: CASSYSTASDEQFN. The CDR3 DNA sequence: TGTGCCAGCAGTTACTCGACAGCATCCGATGAGCAGTTCAAC.